This T cell receptor beta chain originates from a study of T-cell reconstitution after alpha-beta-depleted transplantation in children (dated by TCRdb to 2016 to 2017). As for the study more broadly: T-cell immune reconstitution after TCRalphabeta/CD19-depleted allogeneic hematopoietic cell transplantation in children was quantitatively tracked in the study by means of TCR repertoire profiling. Findings and caveats that apply to the study as a whole: In some patients, the high TCRbeta diversity seen at day 60 was put down to recipient T cells and intrathymic progenitors that had survived conditioning. The apparently early recovery of alphabetaT-cell counts about two months after transplant reportedly depended on only several hundred rapidly expanded clones that came from non-depleted graft cells. Hyperexpanded clone frequencies declined over subsequent months; after one year, T-cell counts and TCRbeta diversity were mostly attributed to newly produced T cells.

The treatment or condition label corresponds to: allogeneic hematopoietic cell transplantation with graft depleted of TCRalphabeta T cells and CD19 B cells. The children who served as transplant recipients had been given grafts of TCRalphabeta/CD19-depleted allogeneic hematopoietic cells. Libraries came from PCR. TCRdb records Illumina HiSeq 2500 as the sequencer. Molecular barcoding was employed in the preparation of TCR libraries, with unique molecular identifiers being used to normalize TCRbeta repertoire quantification. TCRdb reran the public reads through fastp at Q25 and MiXCR, keeping productive beta chains. When rows share a CDR3 protein, they turn into one entry using the most common DNA and genes. In this sample the table shows 200,000 to 250,000 distinct CDR3 sequences, about 8.4% of which occur a single time. Clones ranked in the top ten supply 35% of the sample. Comments on this clonotype: This clone's antigen is unknown. Per-base quality was not reported, and no clone a single base away is much larger than it.

V has 2 bases trimmed and J has 10 bases trimmed; junction bases matching no gene number 13. CDR1 is given as SGHRS and CDR2 as YFSETQ, both from the germline V gene. The CDR3 runs 17 amino acids, cysteine and phenylalanine included. Only the CDR3 portion is preserved as DNA: 51 bases, with reading frame beginning at the first base. Sequenced material: PBMCs, mostly from graft donor cells, taken 360 days after TCRalphabeta/CD19-depleted stem cell transplant. The clonotype comes from a male patient between 2 and 10 years old who had a stem cell transplant for acute myeloid leukemia, so the T cells may come from the graft donor. The chain employs TRBV5-1 and TRBJ1-6; 9 central nucleotides agree with TRBD1. In nucleotides, the sequence is TGCGCCAGCAGCTTAAATCGCGGGACAGGGAAACAATCACCCCTCCACTTT. It specifies CASSLNRGTGKQSPLHF.